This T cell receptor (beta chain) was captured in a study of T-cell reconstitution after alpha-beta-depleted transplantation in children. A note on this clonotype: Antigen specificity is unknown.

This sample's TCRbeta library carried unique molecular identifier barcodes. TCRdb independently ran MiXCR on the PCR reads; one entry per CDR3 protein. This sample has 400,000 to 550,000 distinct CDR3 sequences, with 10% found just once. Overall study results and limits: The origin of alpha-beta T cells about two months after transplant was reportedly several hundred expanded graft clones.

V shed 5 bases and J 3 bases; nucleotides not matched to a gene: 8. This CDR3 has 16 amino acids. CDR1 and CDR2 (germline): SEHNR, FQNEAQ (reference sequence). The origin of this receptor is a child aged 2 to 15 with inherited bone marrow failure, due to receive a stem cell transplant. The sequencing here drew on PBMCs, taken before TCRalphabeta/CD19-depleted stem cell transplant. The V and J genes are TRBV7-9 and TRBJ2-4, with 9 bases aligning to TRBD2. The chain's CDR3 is CASSHSGSRGKNIQYF. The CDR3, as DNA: TGTGCCAGCAGCCATAGCGGGAGTCGGGGCAAAAACATTCAGTACTTC.